This T cell receptor beta chain was identified in a study of tumor-infiltrating lymphocytes in primary liver carcinoma. About the study: Through surgical resection, the patients' primary liver carcinoma was treated.

Germline DNA was extracted alongside blood RNA, which was obtained from unsorted whole blood. Prior to the surgical procedure, 3.5 to 5 milliliters of peripheral blood were collected. The CDR3 has 17 residues. Trimming cost V 0 bases and J 6 bases; bases outside gene matches: 6. Germline V gene sequence: CDR1 SGDLS, CDR2 YYNGEE. This clonotype appeared once. Because the CDR3 is missing its conserved closing phenylalanine or tryptophan, this is likely a read error. Production of TCR beta cDNA used approximately 0.55 ug total RNA together with a constant-region primer. Libraries for TCR beta were built through three nested multiplex PCR rounds, which together made up a slightly modified ARM-PCR procedure. The two initial PCR rounds, about 9 cycles each, used TRBV1-TRBV30 forward and C-beta reverse primers. TCRdb re-called the multiplex PCR reads through MiXCR, storing one row per CDR3 protein. Of about 200,000 distinct CDR3 sequences in the sample, around three fifths were seen once.

J is TRBJ1-6 and V is TRBV9, with TRBD1 matching 10 bases. The receptor was derived from a woman aged 55-69 years with primary liver carcinoma and hepatitis B virus infection. The sample consisted of peripheral blood. The CDR3 DNA reads TGTGCCAGCAGCGTAGACCCCGGGACAGGGGCTAATTCACCCCTCCACCTT. Translating it yields CASSVDPGTGANSPLHL.